The next 29 T cell receptor beta chains were all read from a single sample in a study of T cells after yellow fever vaccination. TCRdb re-called the 5' RACE reads with MiXCR, one entry per CDR3 protein. The sample records 500,000 to 650,000 distinct CDR3 sequences, 9% to 15% being singletons. The specimen was PBMCs, collected on the day of the yellow fever booster vaccination. All receptors come from a man aged 25-40 years who received the YFV17D yellow fever vaccine.

A few counts support this clonotype. The chain carries TRBV7-6 and TRBJ2-7, with 8 bases that match TRBD1. Germline loops: CDR1 SGHVS, CDR2 FNYEAQ. V lost 5 bases and J lost 0; bases outside the gene matches: 9. The CDR3 length is 16 residues. The CDR3 sequence: CASSDGTGLLSYEQYF. The CDR3, as DNA: TGTGCCAGCAGCGACGGGACAGGCCTGCTCTCCTACGAGCAGTACTTC. Using reference TRBV7-6 and TRBJ2-7 for the parts outside the CDR3, the full variable domain is GAGVSQSPRYKVTKRGQDVALRCDPISGHVSLYWYRQALGQGPEFLTYFNYEAQQDKSGLPNDRFSAERPEGSISTLTIQRTEQRDSAMYRCASSDGTGLLSYEQYFGPGTRLTVT.

The V gene is TRBV20-1, the J gene TRBJ1-5, with D uncertain. CDR1 is DFQATT and CDR2 is SNEGSKA in the germline V gene (reference sequence). Trimming removed 0 bases at V and 2 bases at J, with 8 bases between. The CDR3 length is 14 residues. CDR3 in DNA: TGCAGTGCTAGAGATGCTAGAGGCAATCAGCCCCAGCATTTT. This translates into CSARDARGNQPQHF.

This chain joins TRBV27 and TRBJ2-7, with 12 positions matching TRBD2. The CDR3 has 15 amino acids. After removal of 6 bases from V and 5 bases from J, the junction contained 8 bases not matched to a gene. Germline V gene sequence: CDR1 MNHEY, CDR2 SMNVEV (reference sequence). The chain's CDR3 is CASRTTSGRSNEQYF. The CDR3 nucleotides read TGTGCCAGCAGGACCACTAGCGGGAGGTCAAACGAGCAGTACTTC.

The CDR3 DNA sequence: TGTGCCAGCACCCAGGGAGGGGAAGGCTACACCTTC. Residues: CASTQGGEGYTF. This rearrangement joins TRBV7-9 to TRBJ1-2; maybe TRBD1 (5 bases). This CDR3 is built from 12 residues. CDR1 is SEHNR, CDR2 FQNEAQ, per germline (reference sequence). Trimming shortened V by 7 bases and J by 8 bases, and 14 bases separated the two germline ends.

This chain links TRBV29-1 with TRBJ2-5; tentatively, D is TRBD2 (5 bases). CDR1 SQVTM and CDR2 ANQGSEA come from the germline V gene. The CDR3 contains 13 residues. The germline V and J ends were trimmed by 6 bases and 2 bases, with 13 bases remaining between them. The CDR3 reads CSVKGAAQETQYF. The CDR3 region has the DNA TGCAGCGTAAAAGGAGCGGCTCAAGAGACCCAGTACTTC.

This clonotype was recorded a few times. The chain employs TRBV7-8 and TRBJ1-1; 8 bases agree with TRBD1. The germline CDR1 and CDR2 sequences are SGHVS and FQNEAQ. CDR3 length: 14 amino acids. Germline trimming cut 5 bases from V and 5 bases from J; bases unmatched to any gene: 7. The DNA of the CDR3 is TGTGCCAGCAGCGCCGACAGGGGAGGGACTGAAGCTTTCTTT. Translation: CASSADRGGTEAFF.

This clonotype has just a few counts. Here the CDR3 reads CASSQGQGLAKNIQYF. The CDR3 DNA reads TGCGCCAGCAGTCAGGGACAGGGGCTAGCCAAAAACATTCAGTACTTC. The chain carries TRBV23-1 and TRBJ2-4; TRBD1 matches 10 bases. TRBV23-1 has ORF status, its function being uncertain. After removal of 3 bases from V and 0 bases from J, the junction contained 2 bases not matched to a gene. CDR3 size: 16 residues.

V gene TRBV27 combines with J gene TRBJ1-1, with D unresolved. In germline, CDR1 is MNHEY, CDR2 SMNVEV (reference sequence). V lost 5 bases, J lost 2 bases, and 9 bases lay in between. CDR3 length: 13 amino acids. CDR3 sequence: CASSSNLNTEAFF. In DNA form, the CDR3 reads TGTGCCAGCAGTAGCAACCTTAACACTGAAGCTTTCTTT.

This clonotype was counted a few times. The chain recombines TRBV19 with TRBJ2-1, with 8 positions matching TRBD2. Germline V gene data show CDR1 as LNHDA and CDR2 as SQIVND (reference sequence). The CDR3 is made up of 15 amino acids. The junction had 10 bases not matched to a gene; V was cut back by 7 bases and J by 5 bases. The CDR3 reads CASTKSVAGHNEQFF. Written as DNA, the CDR3 is TGTGCCAGTACCAAGTCGGTAGCGGGGCACAATGAGCAGTTCTTC. Based on the CDR3 plus reference TRBV19 and TRBJ2-1, the full variable domain is DGGITQSPKYLFRKEGQNVTLSCEQNLNHDAMYWYRQDPGQGLRLIYYSQIVNDFQKGDIAEGYSVSREKKESFPLTVTSAQKNPTAFYLCASTKSVAGHNEQFFGPGTRLTVL.

Remarks on this clonotype: A much larger clone sits a single nucleotide away, making a read error possible. The chain joins TRBV5-1 to TRBJ1-1; 9 bases match TRBD1. Germline V lookup: CDR1 SGHRS, CDR2 YFSETQ. This CDR3 spans 15 amino acids. The CDR3 nucleotides are TGCGCCAGCAGCTTCTGGGACAGGGATAACACTGAAGTTTTCTTT. It translates to CASSFWDRDNTEVFF.

The CDR3 spells CASSLPDRKLLSNQPQHF. The CDR3 region has the DNA TGTGCCAGCAGTTTACCGGACAGGAAATTGCTTAGCAATCAGCCCCAGCATTTT. The rearrangement links TRBV12-3 or TRBV12-4 to TRBJ1-5; 7 bases agree with TRBD1. Trimming took 2 bases from V and 0 from J; bases not matched to a gene: 10. The CDR3 is made up of 18 amino acids.

In its sample, this clonotype was seen a few times. This chain uses TRBV5-1 with TRBJ2-1, with 10 bases identical to TRBD2. V lost 0 bases, J lost 8 bases, and 8 bases stayed unmatched. The CDR3 contains 16 residues. Germline loops: CDR1 SGHRS, CDR2 YFSETQ. CDR3 protein: CASSLVPSGRAYEQFF. The CDR3 region has the DNA TGCGCCAGCAGCTTGGTACCCAGCGGGAGGGCCTATGAGCAGTTCTTC. The full variable domain, completed using reference TRBV5-1 and TRBJ2-1, is KAGVTQTPRYLIKTRGQQVTLSCSPISGHRSVSWYQQTPGQGLQFLFEYFSETQRNKGNFPGRFSGRQFSNSRSEMNVSTLELGDSALYLCASSLVPSGRAYEQFFGPGTRLTVL.

This chain links TRBV29-1 with TRBJ2-7, with D possibly matching TRBD1 (6 bases). Germline lookup yields CDR1 SQVTM and CDR2 ANQGSEA. The V and J ends lost 6 bases and 1 base respectively, with 10 bases between them. The CDR3 runs 12 residues. The CDR3 here is CSVRDTSYEQYF. The CDR3 coding sequence is TGCAGCGTCCGGGACACTTCCTACGAGCAGTACTTC.

This chain joins TRBV20-1 and TRBJ1-2; 8 bases align to TRBD1. V shed 0 bases and J 0 bases; nucleotides not matched to a gene: 9. CDR1 is DFQATT and CDR2 is SNEGSKA in the germline V gene (reference sequence). The CDR3 extends over 17 amino acids. CDR3: CSARDEDRAGANYGYTF. CDR3 nucleotide sequence: TGCAGTGCTAGAGATGAGGACAGGGCCGGGGCTAACTATGGCTACACCTTC.

This sequence joins TRBV7-2 and TRBJ1-6; TRBD1 aligns across 7 bases. The length of the CDR3 is 14 residues. The V gene end was trimmed by 5 bases and the J gene end by 9 bases; junction bases not matched to a gene: 7. Per germline, CDR1 SGHTA and CDR2 FQGNSA. CDR3 in DNA: TGTGCCAGCAGCCTGGGACAGCCCCGTTCACCCCTCCACTTT. Translation: CASSLGQPRSPLHF.

This clonotype was detected only a few times. This chain joins TRBV7-2 and TRBJ2-1; D unresolved. Germline V CDR1 and CDR2: SGHTA, FQGNSA. This CDR3 has 15 residues. Trimming shortened V by 7 bases and J by 0 bases, and 13 bases separated the two germline ends. The DNA for the CDR3 is TGTGCCAGCACCCTTTCCTGGAGCTCCTACAATGAGCAGTTCTTC. This sequence encodes CASTLSWSSYNEQFF.

This clonotype was recorded at least ten times. V and J are TRBV5-1 and TRBJ1-3; tentatively, D is TRBD1 (5 bases). CDR1 is SGHRS, CDR2 YFSETQ, per germline. The CDR3 loop spans 14 amino acids. V was clipped by 6 bases and J by 0 bases, with 10 bases between them. CDR3 amino acids: CASTSGGSGNTIYF. In DNA form, the CDR3 reads TGCGCCAGCACCTCGGGGGGCTCTGGAAACACCATATATTTT.

The J gene is TRBJ2-7, the V gene TRBV29-1; 11 bases line up with TRBD2. The V gene end was trimmed by 2 bases and the J gene end by 3 bases; junction bases not matched to a gene: 9. The CDR3 loop spans 16 amino acids. The germline CDR1 and CDR2 sequences are SQVTM and ANQGSEA. CDR3 coding DNA: TGCAGCGTTGAATGGGCTAGCGGGAGGAACAACTACGAGCAGTACTTC. This translates into CSVEWASGRNNYEQYF.

This clonotype was counted a few times. This sequence joins TRBV30 and TRBJ1-5; TRBD1 matches 8 bases. CDR3 length: 15 residues. V was pared by 1 base and J by 5 bases, with 7 bases of the junction left unmatched. Germline CDR1 is GTSNPN and CDR2 is SVGIG (reference sequence). In DNA, the CDR3 is TGTGCCTGGAGTGCTCGGACAGGGTTTCATCAGCCCCAGCATTTT. Protein sequence: CAWSARTGFHQPQHF.

This clonotype was seen a handful of times. The V gene is TRBV5-5, the J gene TRBJ1-2; D gene ambiguous. The CDR3 has 13 residues. The germline CDR1 and CDR2 sequences are SGHKS and YYEKEE (reference sequence). Trimming removed 4 bases from V and 7 bases from J, with 14 bases in between. DNA for the CDR3: TGTGCCAGCAGCGCGGACTCTCTCCTTGGCTACACCTTC. The encoded protein is CASSADSLLGYTF.

In this sample, this clonotype turned up a few times. The V and J genes are TRBV6-5 and TRBJ2-7; 7 bases agree with TRBD2. V shed 4 bases and J 7 bases; nucleotides not matched to a gene: 7. Germline loops: CDR1 MNHEY, CDR2 SVGAGI. There are 13 residues in the CDR3. The CDR3 DNA reads as TGTGCCAGCAGTTGGACGGGAGGTCAAGAGCAGTACTTC. Translated: CASSWTGGQEQYF.

The gene calls are TRBV24-1 and TRBJ2-1; tentative D call: TRBD1 (5 bases). Trimming left V 2 bases short and J 3 bases short, with 10 bases between. Germline lookup yields CDR1 KGHDR and CDR2 SFDVKD. The CDR3 has 15 residues. CDR3 DNA: TGTGCCACCAGTGATTCAGGGCAGGTCTACAATGAGCAGTTCTTC. Its protein product is CATSDSGQVYNEQFF.

This sequence joins TRBV9 and TRBJ2-7; 7 bases match TRBD1. Germline CDR1 SGDLS, CDR2 YYNGEE. This CDR3 region has 15 residues. Unmatched junction bases numbered 6, after V lost 0 bases and J lost 3 bases. CDR3 sequence: CASSVAPGQSYEQYF. Here the CDR3 DNA reads TGTGCCAGCAGCGTAGCCCCGGGACAGAGCTACGAGCAGTACTTC. The full variable domain, in which reference TRBV9 and TRBJ2-7 provide the parts outside the CDR3, is DSGVTQTPKHLITATGQRVTLRCSPRSGDLSVYWYQQSLDQGLQFLIQYYNGEERAKGNILERFSAQQFPDLHSELNLSSLELGDSALYFCASSVAPGQSYEQYFGPGTRLTVT.

In its sample, this clonotype was seen a few times. V is TRBV5-4 and J is TRBJ2-1; the D is unclear. CDR1 is SGHNT, CDR2 YYREEE, per germline (reference sequence). V lost 4 bases to trimming and J lost 7 bases, with 18 bases between them. The CDR3 is 15 residues long. CDR3 sequence reads: CASSADPGPANEQFF. Here the CDR3 DNA reads TGTGCCAGCAGCGCAGACCCGGGCCCCGCGAATGAGCAGTTCTTC.

This clonotype showed up just a few times. The genes are TRBV28 and TRBJ1-1; D perhaps matches TRBD1 (5 bases). V was shortened by 3 bases and J by 0 bases, with 14 bases between the two germline ends. There are 16 residues in the CDR3. Germline CDR1 MDHEN, CDR2 SYDVKM. CDR3: CASSLVQGSMNTEAFF. The DNA of the CDR3 is TGTGCCAGCAGTTTGGTTCAGGGCAGCATGAACACTGAAGCTTTCTTT.

The chain couples TRBV5-6 to TRBJ2-2; perhaps TRBD2 as D (6 bases). V was clipped by 0 bases and J by 2 bases, with 17 bases between them. Germline CDR1 SGHDT, CDR2 YYEEEE. This CDR3 region has 18 residues. CDR3 coding DNA: TGTGCCAGCAGCTTGGTGGGTTGGGCTAGCGCTAACACCGGGGAGCTGTTTTTT. Its protein product is CASSLVGWASANTGELFF.

The gene calls are TRBV30 and TRBJ2-7, with 11 bases identical to TRBD1. CDR3 length equals 15 residues. Losses at the gene ends were 6 bases for V and 5 bases for J; bases not matched to a gene: 12. Germline CDR1 reads GTSNPN; CDR2 reads SVGIG (reference sequence). In DNA, the CDR3 is TGTGCCTGCCACTACTTAGGGACAGGGGGTAACGAGCAGTACTTC. It codes for CACHYLGTGGNEQYF.

V gene TRBV28 combines with J gene TRBJ2-3, with 13 bases that match TRBD2. Trimming took 6 bases from V and 14 from J; bases not matched to a gene: 8. Germline V CDR1 and CDR2: MDHEN, SYDVKM. CDR3 size: 13 residues. The CDR3 DNA reads as TGTGCCAGCAGGGGACTAGCGGGACTCTGGTGGTATTTT. Amino acid sequence: CASRGLAGLWWYF.

This clonotype turned up a few times. The chain recombines TRBV20-1 with TRBJ2-1; 9 bases fit TRBD2. After removal of 1 base from V and 4 bases from J, the junction contained 11 bases not matched to a gene. CDR1 is DFQATT, CDR2 SNEGSKA, per germline (reference sequence). The CDR3 sequence is 17 residues long. CDR3 DNA sequence: TGCAGTGCTAGAGTAGTCGCGGGGGGGTGGGGTTACAATGAGCAGTTCTTC. Protein: CSARVVAGGWGYNEQFF.